This TCR beta chain was identified in a study of human T cells and chemical hapten exposure. In the study overall: The sensitizing agent was 2% DPC, placed on 2 cm by 2 cm of upper inner arm skin. Whole-study results and caveats: Expanded TCR sets contained significantly more large CDR3 similarity clusters than controls.

After removal of 7 bases from V and 1 base from J, the junction contained 7 bases not matched to a gene. This CDR3 has 15 residues. In germline, CDR1 is MDHEN, CDR2 SYDVKM. The sample holds many counts of this clonotype. Its specificity is not known. Each CDR3 protein gets one entry after TCRdb re-called the RACE reads with MiXCR. The sample gives around 42,000 distinct CDR3 sequences, around an eighth of which show up once; about 6% is in the top ten. Specified time point: pre-sensitization, week 0. Stated treatment: therapeutic diphenylcyclopropenone sensitization with weekly scalp DPC. This chain joins TRBV28 and TRBJ2-3; 8 bases fit TRBD2. Sequencing was performed on whole blood, taken in connection with sensitization to the hapten diphenylcyclopropenone (DPC). The sequence was obtained from a young woman with alopecia areata. Some clones in this sample may be carry-over from other donors' samples. CDR3: CASTLPAGGTDTQYF. The CDR3, as DNA: TGTGCCAGCACCCTCCCAGCGGGGGGCACAGATACGCAGTATTTT.